The 5 T cell receptor beta chains listed next were all sequenced from one sample in a study of PD-1 blockade in mismatch repair-deficient tumors. Using immunoSEQ multiplex PCR, the repertoire was profiled, and TCRdb retains in-frame clones only, with some absent. The sample has tens of thousands of clones; approximately 81% are singletons. The sample was peripheral blood, taken less than 95 weeks after starting pembrolizumab. Every receptor here comes from an adult with mismatch repair-deficient cancer.

The chain employs TRBV5-6 and TRBJ2-2; 9 bases fit TRBD1. Looked up from germline, CDR1 is SGHDT and CDR2 is YYEEEE. Unmatched junction bases numbered 3, after V lost 3 bases and J lost 6 bases. The CDR3 totals 14 residues. The CDR3 DNA sequence: TGTGCCAGCAGCTGGGGACAGGGCCCCGGGGAGCTGTTTTTT. The encoded protein is CASSWGQGPGELFF. The full variable domain, rest sourced from reference TRBV5-6 and TRBJ2-2, is DAGVTQSPTHLIKTRGQQVTLRCSPKSGHDTVSWYQQALGQGPQFIFQYYEEEERQRGNFPDRFSGHQFPNYSSELNVNALLLGDSALYLCASSWGQGPGELFFGEGSRLTVL.

This chain connects TRBV5-8 to TRBJ1-4; 11 bases match TRBD1. The germline V gene encodes CDR1 SGHTS and CDR2 YDEGEE. With 4 bases clipped from V and 2 bases from J, the junction kept 7 bases outside the gene matches. This CDR3 is built from 17 residues. CDR3 sequence: CASSGGTGGPTNEKLFF. In nucleotides, the CDR3 is TGTGCCAGCAGCGGAGGGACAGGGGGTCCGACTAATGAAAAACTGTTTTTT.

The chain links TRBV27 to TRBJ2-1; D not certain. The CDR3 runs to 14 residues. The germline CDR1 and CDR2 sequences are MNHEY and SMNVEV (reference sequence). V shed 6 bases and J shed 6 bases, with 15 bases lying between them. CDR3 region: CASSTRWMGNEQFF. The CDR3 DNA sequence: TGTGCCAGCAGCACTCGCTGGATGGGCAATGAGCAGTTCTTC.

This clone was seen only once. This chain links TRBV11-2 with TRBJ2-1, with TRBD2 as a possible D gene (5 bases). The CDR3 has 15 amino acids. The germline V and J ends were trimmed by 2 bases and 1 base, with 9 bases remaining between them. CDR1 is SGHAT, CDR2 FQNNGV, per germline. The CDR3 loop is CASSLLGGSYNEQFF. In DNA, the CDR3 is TGTGCCAGCAGCTTACTAGGAGGTTCCTACAATGAGCAGTTCTTC.

This clone was recorded only once. This sequence joins TRBV5-8 and TRBJ2-1; D may be TRBD2 (5 bases). The V end was cut by 0 bases, the J end by 0 bases, with 7 bases between. The CDR3 is 15 amino acids. Germline V gene sequence: CDR1 SGHTS, CDR2 YDEGEE. CDR3 loop: CASSLGLASYNEQFF. DNA for the CDR3: TGTGCCAGCAGCTTGGGGCTAGCCTCCTACAATGAGCAGTTCTTC.